Listed here is a single T cell receptor (beta chain). The antigen is not known. The ends were cut back, 0 bases at V and 8 bases at J, with 14 bases in the middle. The CDR3 is 14 amino acids. Germline assignment: CDR1 DFQATT and CDR2 SNEGSKA (reference sequence). At the Johns Hopkins FTIC core, DNA taken from cultured CD4+ T cells was sequenced by way of the Oncomine TCR Beta short-read assay. TCRdb analysed the PCR reads with MiXCR anew, one entry per CDR3 protein. The sample contains roughly 20,000 distinct CDR3 sequences, roughly 40% of which appear only once. The data originate from a study of vaccination and CD4 T cells after COVID-19. Study conclusions and caveats: Rising from about 20 to 38, the median of SARS-CoV-2-reactive clonotypes did not change significantly.

Noted time point: late sampling 161 to 241 days after vaccination in three convalescent patients. The treatment was: approximately 9-day PBMC culture with coronavirus spike peptide pools or control peptides (ViraFEST assay). Sequenced here: CD4+ T cells from blood, cultured in vitro, sampled about 7 months after SARS-CoV-2 vaccination. The V call is TRBV20-1, the J call TRBJ2-1; D might be TRBD1 or TRBD2, each matching 6 bases. The origin of this receptor is a human donor who had recovered from COVID-19. The CDR3 loop reads CSARDPRGPDEQFF. The CDR3 nucleotides are TGCAGTGCTAGAGATCCCCGGGGGCCCGATGAGCAGTTCTTC.